The rows below give T cell receptor beta chains drawn from one sample of a study of blood T cell repertoires in COVID-19. Measured with immunoSEQ multiplex PCR; TCRdb has only the in-frame clones, and not every one. This table holds tens of thousands of clones, 86% found once. Specimen: peripheral blood. The source is a man between 40 and 49 years old with active COVID-19. The CDR3 runs from the conserved cysteine through the conserved F or W. A D gene is named only where the DNA matches it firmly. For some rows the clone size is stated as once, few or many, or as a class when expanded; others skip it.

cdr3_aa cdr3_nt v_call d_call j_call clone_size
CASSPAAGGLHEQFF TGTGCCAGCTCACCTGCGGCAGGGGGACTCCATGAGCAGTTCTTC TRBV18 NA TRBJ2-1 NA
CASSVDRNYGYTF TGTGCCAGCAGCGTAGACAGGAACTATGGCTACACCTTC TRBV9 NA TRBJ1-2 NA
CASSQPWGGYEAKNIQYF TGTGCCAGCAGCCAACCCTGGGGGGGGTACGAAGCCAAAAACATTCAGTACTTC TRBV28 TRBD2 TRBJ2-4 few
CSASRTGRGVVAGELFF TGCAGTGCTAGTCGGACAGGAAGAGGTGTCGTGGCCGGGGAGCTGTTTTTT TRBV20-1 TRBD1 TRBJ2-2 NA
CASSIYGGTNTGELFF TGTGCCAGTAGTATATACGGCGGGACGAACACCGGGGAGCTGTTTTTT TRBV19 NA TRBJ2-2 once
CASSKREGDTQYF TGTGCCAGCAGCAAGCGGGAGGGAGATACGCAGTATTTT TRBV6-5 TRBD2 TRBJ2-3 NA
CAIRDRDSYEQYF TGTGCCATCAGGGACCGGGACAGCTACGAGCAGTACTTC TRBV10-3 TRBD1 TRBJ2-7 NA
CASRSGTGFYNEQFF TGTGCCAGCAGATCCGGGACAGGGTTCTATAATGAGCAGTTCTTC TRBV5-4 TRBD1 TRBJ2-1 NA
CAWSVTGRVGTYEQYF TGTGCCTGGAGTGTTACAGGCAGGGTGGGGACCTACGAGCAGTACTTC TRBV30 NA TRBJ2-7 NA
CASSLRTGRAFF TGTGCCAGCAGCTTGCGGACAGGGAGGGCTTTCTTT TRBV7-2 TRBD1 TRBJ1-1 NA
CASSLGPDKYNEQFF TGTGCCAGCAGCTTAGGGCCGGACAAGTACAATGAGCAGTTCTTC TRBV7-9 NA TRBJ2-1 once
CASSLRGGTGSDEQFF TGTGCCAGCAGTTTAAGGGGGGGAACGGGTTCAGATGAGCAGTTCTTC TRBV28 NA TRBJ2-1 NA
CASSEQAIEQYF TGCGCCAGCTCAGAACAGGCGATCGAGCAGTACTTC TRBV10-2 NA TRBJ2-7 NA
CASSVDPGTGGVRYTEAFF TGTGCCAGCAGCGTAGACCCCGGGACAGGGGGCGTTAGGTACACTGAAGCTTTCTTT TRBV9 TRBD1 TRBJ1-1 NA
CASSATGTGNTIYF TGCGCCAGCAGTGCGACAGGGACTGGAAACACCATATATTTT TRBV10-1 TRBD1 TRBJ1-3 few
CASSLNAGITEAFF TGTGCCAGCAGCTTAAACGCGGGAATCACTGAAGCTTTCTTT TRBV7-3 NA TRBJ1-1 NA
CASSLGPGQGATNEKLFF TGTGCCAGCAGCTTAGGACCGGGACAGGGGGCAACTAATGAAAAACTGTTTTTT TRBV7-9 TRBD1 TRBJ1-4 NA
CSVRGTSGRTDTQYF TGCAGCGTGCGCGGGACTAGCGGGAGGACAGATACGCAGTATTTT TRBV29-1 TRBD2 TRBJ2-3 NA
CASSLTGSNEQFF TGTGCCAGCTCACTGACAGGGTCGAATGAGCAGTTCTTC TRBV18 TRBD1 TRBJ2-1 NA
CASSLEVRRAGTRTDTQYF TGCGCCAGCAGTTTAGAGGTTCGTCGGGCGGGAACTCGGACAGATACGCAGTATTTT TRBV10-2 NA TRBJ2-3 NA
CASSRWIAGSTDTQYF TGCGCCAGCAGCCGCTGGATAGCGGGTAGCACAGATACGCAGTATTTT TRBV4-1 TRBD2 TRBJ2-3 NA
CASSRGTGGFWTEAFF TGCGCCAGCAGCCGGGGGACAGGGGGTTTTTGGACTGAAGCTTTCTTT TRBV5-1 TRBD1 TRBJ1-1 NA
CSVPGGSGSSYNEQFF TGCAGCGTCCCCGGGGGAAGCGGGAGCTCCTACAATGAGCAGTTCTTC TRBV29-1 TRBD2 TRBJ2-1 NA
CASIYRDSYTDTQYF TGTGCCAGCATCTACCGGGACAGCTACACAGATACGCAGTATTTT TRBV6-5 TRBD1 TRBJ2-3 NA
CASSLGLAKEQFF TGTGCCAGCAGTTTAGGGCTAGCGAAAGAGCAGTTCTTC TRBV27 NA TRBJ2-1 NA
CASSPGGAVTEAFF TGTGCCAGCTCACCAGGGGGCGCAGTTACTGAAGCTTTCTTT TRBV18 NA TRBJ1-1 once
CASSSHYGGELFF TGTGCCAGCAGCTCCCACTATGGCGGGGAGCTGTTTTTT TRBV7-3 NA TRBJ2-2 NA
CASSWRMPVNEQFF TGCGCCAGCAGCTGGAGGATGCCGGTCAATGAGCAGTTCTTC TRBV5-1 NA TRBJ2-1 NA
CASSLSARGTDTQYF TGTGCCAGCAGTTTATCGGCTAGAGGCACAGATACGCAGTATTTT TRBV27 NA TRBJ2-3 few
CASSGRRGGQETQYF TGTGCCAGTAGCGGGCGGAGGGGCGGACAAGAGACCCAGTACTTC TRBV19 NA TRBJ2-5 NA
CASSRGGGWANVLTF TGTGCCAGCAGCCGAGGCGGGGGGTGGGCCAACGTCCTGACTTTC TRBV3-1/TRBV3-2 TRBD2 TRBJ2-6 NA